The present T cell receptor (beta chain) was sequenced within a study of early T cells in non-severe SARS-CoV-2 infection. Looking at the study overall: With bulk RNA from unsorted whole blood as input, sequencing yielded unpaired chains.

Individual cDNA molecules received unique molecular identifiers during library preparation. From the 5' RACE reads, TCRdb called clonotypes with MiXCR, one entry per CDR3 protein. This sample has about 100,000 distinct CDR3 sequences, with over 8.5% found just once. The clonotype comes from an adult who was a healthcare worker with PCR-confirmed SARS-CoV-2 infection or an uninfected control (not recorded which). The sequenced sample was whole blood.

CDR3: CSADRDHAYEQYF. The CDR3 DNA reads as TGCAGTGCGGACCGGGACCATGCCTACGAGCAGTACTTC. This rearrangement joins TRBV20-1 to TRBJ2-7, with D perhaps being TRBD1 or TRBD2 (5 bases each). In germline, CDR1 is DFQATT, CDR2 SNEGSKA (reference sequence). The CDR3 covers 13 residues. The V end lost 6 bases, the J end lost 2 bases, and 14 bases lay between the germline ends.